The next 3 T cell receptor beta chains were all read from a single sample in a study of blood T cell repertoires in COVID-19. Data came from immunoSEQ multiplex PCR; TCRdb stores just in-frame clones and leaves some out. The sample consists of 200,000 to 300,000 clones, 86% of them appearing once. Sequencing used peripheral blood. Source of these receptors: a man aged 25-45 years with active or convalescent COVID-19.

The sample holds a few counts of this clone. The V call is TRBV27, the J call TRBJ1-1, with a tentative D call TRBD1 (6 bases). The germline CDR1 and CDR2 sequences are MNHEY and SMNVEV (reference sequence). The CDR3 consists of 15 residues. V shed 5 bases and J shed 3 bases, with 16 bases lying between them. CDR3 protein: CASSPRSAGDTEAFF. The CDR3 nucleotides are TGTGCCAGCAGTCCGAGGAGCGCAGGGGACACTGAAGCTTTCTTT.

This clone has only one observation. V gene TRBV7-2 combines with J gene TRBJ2-2; D is perhaps TRBD2 (6 bases). CDR3 size: 17 residues. Germline V gives CDR1 SGHTA, CDR2 FQGNSA. Trimming cost V 4 bases and J 5 bases, with 20 bases left between them. The chain's CDR3 is CASSYNIRISGTGELFF. CDR3 in DNA: TGTGCCAGCAGCTACAACATACGGATTAGCGGAACCGGGGAGCTGTTTTTT.

This chain links TRBV10-2 with TRBJ2-7; TRBD1 matches 7 bases. The CDR3 runs to 17 residues. Germline V lookup: CDR1 WSHSY, CDR2 SAAADI. V gave up 0 bases and J gave up 2 bases; unmatched junction bases: 10. Here the CDR3 DNA reads TGCGCCAGCAGTGAGTCGACGACCAGGGGGAACCCCTACGAGCAGTACTTC. Protein sequence: CASSESTTRGNPYEQYF.